Shown below are 3 T cell receptor beta chains from a single sample sequenced in a study of response to subunit inactivated influenza vaccine (dated by TCRdb to 2017 to 2018). The protocol used for the library was RT-PCR. The instrument given in TCRdb is Illumina HiSeq 2500. Clones were called with MiXCR by TCRdb after fastp trimmed the public reads at Q25, and only in-frame beta chains were retained. Every CDR3 protein is listed once, alongside the most common genes and DNA of its rows. This sample holds around 760,000 distinct CDR3 sequences; approximately 15% were observed only once. The top ten clones comprise 5.5% to 7% of the sample. The sample in question was PBMCs from blood, obtained less than 15 days before vaccination. The receptors here all came from a man aged 50-60 years who received an inactivated influenza vaccine. Donor details come from another sample of the same person, matched by shared clones.

V is TRBV12-3 or TRBV12-4 and J is TRBJ1-1, with 7 bases identical to TRBD1. J was trimmed by 0 bases and V by 4 bases; bases with no gene match: 2. There are 14 residues in the CDR3. CDR3: CASSSTGLNTEAFF. CDR3 nucleotide sequence: TGTGCCAGCAGTTCGACAGGGCTGAACACTGAAGCTTTCTTT.

This chain joins TRBV7-2 and TRBJ2-3, with 7 bases fitting TRBD2. The CDR3 is 15 residues long. Unmatched junction bases numbered 6, after V lost 4 bases and J lost 2 bases. The germline gives CDR1 SGHTA, CDR2 FQGNSA. In DNA, the CDR3 is TGTGCCAGCAGCTCTCAAGCGGGGTTCACAGATACGCAGTATTTT. It yields the protein CASSSQAGFTDTQYF.

This clonotype was seen repeatedly, ten times or more. This chain joins TRBV11-3 and TRBJ2-2, with D perhaps assigned TRBD1 or TRBD2 (5 bases each). The V gene lost 5 bases and the J gene lost 5 bases, with 12 bases spanning the gap. Per germline, CDR1 SGHNT and CDR2 YENEEA. The CDR3 length is 14 residues. The CDR3 sequence is CASSPGPGTGELFF. Here the CDR3 DNA reads TGTGCCAGCAGCCCGGGACCGGGGACCGGGGAGCTGTTTTTT.